This is a list of T cell receptor gamma chains from one sample in a study of gamma-delta chains in newborns, infants, children. TCRdb re-called the reads through CATT. The sample gives 2,000 to 2,500 gamma-chain clones, about 32% of which show up once; under 55% is in the top ten. Sequenced material: blood. The receptor source for this set is a child who was a newborn, infant or young child, either healthy, febrile or measles-vaccinated (not recorded which). CDR3s include the opening cysteine and the closing phenylalanine or tryptophan. Part of the rows lack a size; the others show once, few, many or a class for expanded clones.

clone size | J gene | V gene | CDR3 protein | CDR3 DNA
. | TRGJ1/TRGJ2 | TRGV9 | CALWEVGMGYKKLF | TGTGCCTTGTGGGAGGTTGGGATGGGTTATAAGAAACTCTTT
few | TRGJ1/TRGJ2 | TRGV3 | CATWGSYYKKLF | TGTGCCACCTGGGGCAGTTATTATAAGAAACTCTTT
. | TRGJ1/TRGJ2 | TRGV5 | CATWDRPRYYKKLF | TGTGCCACCTGGGACAGGCCCCGGTATTATAAGAAACTCTTT
. | TRGJ1/TRGJ2 | TRGV5 | CATWETNYYKKLF | TGTGCCACCTGGGAAACGAATTATTATAAGAAACTCTTT
. | TRGJP | TRGV9 | CALREVQLEELGKKIKVF | TGTGCCTTGCGGGAGGTGCAACTTGAAGAGTTGGGCAAAAAAATCAAGGTATTT
. | TRGJ1/TRGJ2 | TRGV4 | CATWDFNKKLF | TGTGCCACCTGGGATTTTAACAAGAAACTCTTT
few | TRGJP1 | TRGV9 | CALWEVTTGWFKIF | TGTGCCTTGTGGGAGGTTACCACTGGTTGGTTCAAGATATTT
few | TRGJ1/TRGJ2 | TRGV9 | CALWEVLNYYKKLF | TGTGCCTTGTGGGAGGTCCTGAATTATTATAAGAAACTCTTT
. | TRGJP | TRGV9 | CALWSQELGKKIKVF | TGTGCCTTGTGGAGTCAAGAGTTGGGCAAAAAAATCAAGGTATTT
. | TRGJ1/TRGJ2 | TRGV9 | CALWDAHYYKKLF | TGTGCCTTGTGGGATGCACATTATTATAAGAAACTCTTT
large | TRGJP | TRGV9 | CALWQELGKKIKVF | TGTGCCTTGTGGCAAGAGTTGGGCAAAAAAATCAAGGTATTT
. | TRGJP | TRGV9 | CALWEVPTQELGKKIKVF | TGTGCCTTGTGGGAGGTGCCTACCCAAGAGTTGGGCAAAAAAATCAAGGTATTT
. | TRGJP | TRGV9 | CALWENKKELGKKIKVF | TGTGCCTTGTGGGAGAACAAAAAAGAGTTGGGCAAAAAAATCAAGGTATTT
. | TRGJ1/TRGJ2 | TRGV9 | CALWEKLPRGYYKKLF | TGTGCCTTGTGGGAGAAACTCCCGCGGGGATATTATAAGAAACTCTTT